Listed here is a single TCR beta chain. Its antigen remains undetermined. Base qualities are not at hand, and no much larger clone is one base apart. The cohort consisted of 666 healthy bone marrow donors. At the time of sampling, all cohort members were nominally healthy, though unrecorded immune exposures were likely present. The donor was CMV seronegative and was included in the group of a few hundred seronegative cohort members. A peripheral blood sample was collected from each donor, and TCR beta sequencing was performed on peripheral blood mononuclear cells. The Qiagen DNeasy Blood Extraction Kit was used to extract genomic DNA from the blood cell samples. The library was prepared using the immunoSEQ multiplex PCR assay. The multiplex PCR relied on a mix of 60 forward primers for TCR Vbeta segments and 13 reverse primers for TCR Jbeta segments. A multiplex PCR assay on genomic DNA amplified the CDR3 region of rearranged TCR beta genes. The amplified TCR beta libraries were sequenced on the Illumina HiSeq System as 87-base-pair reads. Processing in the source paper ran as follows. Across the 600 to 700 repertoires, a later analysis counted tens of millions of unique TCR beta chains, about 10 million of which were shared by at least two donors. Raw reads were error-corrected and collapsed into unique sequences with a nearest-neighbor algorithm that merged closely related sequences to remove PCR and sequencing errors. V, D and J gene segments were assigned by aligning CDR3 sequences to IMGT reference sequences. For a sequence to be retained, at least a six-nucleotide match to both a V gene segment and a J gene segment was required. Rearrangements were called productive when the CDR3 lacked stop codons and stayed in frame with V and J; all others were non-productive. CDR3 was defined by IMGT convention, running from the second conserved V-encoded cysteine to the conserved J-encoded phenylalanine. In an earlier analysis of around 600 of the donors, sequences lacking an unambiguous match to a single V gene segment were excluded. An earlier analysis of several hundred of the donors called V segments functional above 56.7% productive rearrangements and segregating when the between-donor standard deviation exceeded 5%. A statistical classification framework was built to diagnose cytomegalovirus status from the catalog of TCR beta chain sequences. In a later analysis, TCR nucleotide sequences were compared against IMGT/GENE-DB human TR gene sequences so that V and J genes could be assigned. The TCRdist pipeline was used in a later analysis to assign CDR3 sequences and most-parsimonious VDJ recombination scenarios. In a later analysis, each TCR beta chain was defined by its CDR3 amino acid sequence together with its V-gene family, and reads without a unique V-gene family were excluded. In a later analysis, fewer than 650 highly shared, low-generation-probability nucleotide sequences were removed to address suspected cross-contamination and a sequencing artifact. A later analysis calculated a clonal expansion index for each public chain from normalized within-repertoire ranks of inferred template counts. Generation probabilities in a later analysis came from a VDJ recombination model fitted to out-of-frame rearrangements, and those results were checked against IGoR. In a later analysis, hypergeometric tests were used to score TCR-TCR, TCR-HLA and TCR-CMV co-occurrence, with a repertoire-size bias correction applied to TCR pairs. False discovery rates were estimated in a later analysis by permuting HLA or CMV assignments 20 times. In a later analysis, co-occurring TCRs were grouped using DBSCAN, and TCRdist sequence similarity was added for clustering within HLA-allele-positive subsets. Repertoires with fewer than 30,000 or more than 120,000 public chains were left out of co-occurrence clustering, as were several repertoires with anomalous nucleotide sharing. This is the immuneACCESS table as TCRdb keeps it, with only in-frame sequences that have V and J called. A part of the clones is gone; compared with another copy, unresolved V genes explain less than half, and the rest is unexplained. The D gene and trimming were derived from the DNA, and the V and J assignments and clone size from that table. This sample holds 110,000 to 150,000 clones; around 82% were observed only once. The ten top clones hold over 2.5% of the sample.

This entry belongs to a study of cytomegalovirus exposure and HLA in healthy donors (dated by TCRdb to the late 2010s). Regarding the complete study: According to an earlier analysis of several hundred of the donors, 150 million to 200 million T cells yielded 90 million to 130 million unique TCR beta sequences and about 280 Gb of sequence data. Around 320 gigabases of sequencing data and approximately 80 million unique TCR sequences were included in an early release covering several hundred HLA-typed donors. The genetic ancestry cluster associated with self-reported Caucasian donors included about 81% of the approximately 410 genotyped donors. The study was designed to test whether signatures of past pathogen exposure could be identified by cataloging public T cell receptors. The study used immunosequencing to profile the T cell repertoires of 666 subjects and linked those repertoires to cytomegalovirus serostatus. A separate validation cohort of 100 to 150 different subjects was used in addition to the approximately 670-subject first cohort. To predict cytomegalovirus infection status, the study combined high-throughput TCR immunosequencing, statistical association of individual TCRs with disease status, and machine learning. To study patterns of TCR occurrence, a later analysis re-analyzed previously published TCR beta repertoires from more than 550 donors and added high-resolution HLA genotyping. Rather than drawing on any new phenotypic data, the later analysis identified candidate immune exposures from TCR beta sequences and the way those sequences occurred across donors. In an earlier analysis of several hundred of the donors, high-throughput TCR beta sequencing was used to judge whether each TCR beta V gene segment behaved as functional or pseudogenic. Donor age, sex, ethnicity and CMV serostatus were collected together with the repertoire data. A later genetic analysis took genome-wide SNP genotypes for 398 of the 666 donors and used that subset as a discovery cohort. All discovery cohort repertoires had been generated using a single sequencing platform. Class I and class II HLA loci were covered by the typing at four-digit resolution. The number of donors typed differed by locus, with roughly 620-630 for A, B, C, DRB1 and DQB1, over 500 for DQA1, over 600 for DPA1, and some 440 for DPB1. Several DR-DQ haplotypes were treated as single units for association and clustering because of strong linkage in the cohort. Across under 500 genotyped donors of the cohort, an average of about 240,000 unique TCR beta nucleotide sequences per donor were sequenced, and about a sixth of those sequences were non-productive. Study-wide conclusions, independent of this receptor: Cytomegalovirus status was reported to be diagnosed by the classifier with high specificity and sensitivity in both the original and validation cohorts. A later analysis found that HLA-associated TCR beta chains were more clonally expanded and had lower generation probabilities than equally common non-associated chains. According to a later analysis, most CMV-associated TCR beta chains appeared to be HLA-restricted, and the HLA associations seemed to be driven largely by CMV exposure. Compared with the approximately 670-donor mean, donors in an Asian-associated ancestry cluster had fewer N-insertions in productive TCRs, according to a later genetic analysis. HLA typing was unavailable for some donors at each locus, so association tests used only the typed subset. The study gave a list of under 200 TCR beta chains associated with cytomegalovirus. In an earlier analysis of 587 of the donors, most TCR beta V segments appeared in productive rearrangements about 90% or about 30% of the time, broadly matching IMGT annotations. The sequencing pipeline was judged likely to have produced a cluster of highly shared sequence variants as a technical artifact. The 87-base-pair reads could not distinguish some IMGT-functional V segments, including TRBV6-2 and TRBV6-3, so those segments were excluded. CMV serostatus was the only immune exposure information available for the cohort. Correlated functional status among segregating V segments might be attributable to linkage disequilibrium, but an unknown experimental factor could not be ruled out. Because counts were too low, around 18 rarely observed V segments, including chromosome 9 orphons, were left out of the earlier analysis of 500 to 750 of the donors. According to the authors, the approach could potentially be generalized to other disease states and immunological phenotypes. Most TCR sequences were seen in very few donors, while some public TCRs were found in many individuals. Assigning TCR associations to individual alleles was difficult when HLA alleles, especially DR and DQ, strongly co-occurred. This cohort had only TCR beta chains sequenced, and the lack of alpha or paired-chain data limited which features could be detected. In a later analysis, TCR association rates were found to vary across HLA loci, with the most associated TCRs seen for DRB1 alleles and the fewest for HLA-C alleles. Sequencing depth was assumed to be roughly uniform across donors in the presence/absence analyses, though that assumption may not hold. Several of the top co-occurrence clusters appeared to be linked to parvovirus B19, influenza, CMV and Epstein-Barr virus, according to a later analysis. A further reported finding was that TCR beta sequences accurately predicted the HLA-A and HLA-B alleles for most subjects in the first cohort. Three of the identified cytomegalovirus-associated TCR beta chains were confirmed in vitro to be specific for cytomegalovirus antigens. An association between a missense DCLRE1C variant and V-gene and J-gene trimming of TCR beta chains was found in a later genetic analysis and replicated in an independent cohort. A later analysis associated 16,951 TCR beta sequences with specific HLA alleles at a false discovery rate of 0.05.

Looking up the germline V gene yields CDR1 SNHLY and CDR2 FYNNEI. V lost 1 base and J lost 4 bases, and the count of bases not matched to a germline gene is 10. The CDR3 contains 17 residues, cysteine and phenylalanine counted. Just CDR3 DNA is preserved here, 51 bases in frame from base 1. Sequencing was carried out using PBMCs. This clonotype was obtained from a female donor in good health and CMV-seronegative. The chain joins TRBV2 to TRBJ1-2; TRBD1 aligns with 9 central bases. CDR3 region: CASSEGTGVPSGYGYTF. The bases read TGTGCCAGCAGTGAAGGGACAGGGGTCCCCTCAGGCTATGGCTACACCTTC.